This TCR beta chain was captured in a study of blood T cells in healthy people across ages. The study's findings and limits: As age increased, TCR beta diversity per million T cells fell in a roughly linear fashion. Donor CMV infection status was unknown, possibly confounding age-related changes in expanded clonotypes.

A J-beta primer mix and a sample-barcoded 5' primer were used in a second PCR of roughly 6 to 12 cycles. Researchers report that a template-switch adaptor with 12 random nucleotides tagged each cDNA molecule. MiXCR, run by TCRdb on the 5' RACE reads, gives a single entry per CDR3 protein. The top ten hold 15% to 18% of the sample, which has over 550,000 distinct CDR3 sequences, under 30% seen once. This CDR3 has 15 residues. V was clipped by 0 bases and J by 5 bases, with 17 bases between them. The germline CDR1 and CDR2 sequences are GTSNPN and SVGIG (reference sequence). Only a few counts were recorded for this clonotype. Its specificity is unknown.

The specimen sequenced was blood. The chain uses TRBV30 and TRBJ2-7; D assignment may be TRBD1 or TRBD2 (7 bases each). This receptor was identified in an elderly woman in good health. This CDR3 reads CAWSVTAGGVHEQYF. The CDR3 bases are TGTGCCTGGAGTGTAACGGCAGGGGGGGTCCACGAGCAGTACTTC.